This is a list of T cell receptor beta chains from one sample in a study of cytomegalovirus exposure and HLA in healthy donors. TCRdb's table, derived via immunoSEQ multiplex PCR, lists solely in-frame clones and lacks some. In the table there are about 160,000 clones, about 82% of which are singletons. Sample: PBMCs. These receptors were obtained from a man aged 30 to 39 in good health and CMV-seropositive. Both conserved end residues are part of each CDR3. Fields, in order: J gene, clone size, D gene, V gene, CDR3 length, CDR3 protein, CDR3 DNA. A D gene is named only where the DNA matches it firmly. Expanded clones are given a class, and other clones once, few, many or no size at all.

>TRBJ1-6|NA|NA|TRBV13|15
CASSLGRAPNSPLHF
TGTGCCAGCAGCTTGGGCAGGGCGCCGAATTCACCCCTCCACTTT
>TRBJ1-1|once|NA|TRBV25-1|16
CASSGIGEGWRTEAFF
TGTGCCAGCAGTGGGATCGGGGAGGGGTGGAGAACTGAAGCTTTCTTT
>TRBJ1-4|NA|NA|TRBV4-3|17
CASSQALTVRVDEKLFF
TGCGCCAGCAGCCAAGCCTTAACGGTCAGGGTGGATGAAAAACTGTTTTTT
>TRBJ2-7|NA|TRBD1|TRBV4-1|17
CASSQEGGDRGPYEQYF
TGCGCCAGCAGCCAAGAGGGGGGGGACAGGGGTCCCTACGAGCAGTACTTC
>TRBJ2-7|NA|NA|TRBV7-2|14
CASSLVRGDYEQYF
TGTGCCAGCAGCTTAGTTAGGGGTGACTACGAGCAGTACTTC
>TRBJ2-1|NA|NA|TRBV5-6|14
CASSSWGAYNEQFF
TGTGCCAGCAGCAGCTGGGGGGCCTACAATGAGCAGTTCTTC
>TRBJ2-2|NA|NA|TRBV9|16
CASSVVGRWNTGELFF
TGTGCCAGCAGCGTAGTGGGCAGGTGGAACACCGGGGAGCTGTTTTTT
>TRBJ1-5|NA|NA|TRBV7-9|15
CASSLAPGGNQPQHF
TGTGCCAGCAGCTTAGCTCCAGGGGGCAATCAGCCCCAGCATTTT
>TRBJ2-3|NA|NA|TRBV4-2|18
CASSQETGGVTSTDTQYF
TGTGCCAGCAGCCAAGAAACCGGCGGGGTAACTAGCACAGATACGCAGTATTTT
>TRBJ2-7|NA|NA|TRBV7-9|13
CASSLAGSDEQYF
TGTGCCAGCAGCTTAGCAGGGAGCGACGAGCAGTACTTC
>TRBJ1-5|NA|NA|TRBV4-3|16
CASSQDVAGSGQPQHF
TGCGCCAGCAGCCAAGATGTTGCAGGGTCGGGTCAGCCCCAGCATTTT
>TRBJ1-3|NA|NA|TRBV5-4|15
CASSLDRNSGNTIYF
TGTGCCAGCAGCTTGGACAGAAACTCTGGAAACACCATATATTTT
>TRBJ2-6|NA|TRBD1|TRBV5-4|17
CASRPGTGFSGANVLTF
TGTGCCAGCAGACCCGGGACAGGTTTCTCTGGGGCCAACGTCCTGACTTTC
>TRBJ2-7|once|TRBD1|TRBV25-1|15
CASSEPGQGVYEQYF
TGTGCCAGCAGTGAACCGGGACAGGGGGTCTACGAGCAGTACTTC
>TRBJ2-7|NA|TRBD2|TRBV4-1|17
CASSQDRASGGAGEQYF
TGCGCCAGCAGCCAAGATCGGGCTAGCGGGGGGGCGGGCGAGCAGTACTTC
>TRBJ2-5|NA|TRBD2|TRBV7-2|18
CASSSGSGTSYNGETQYF
TGTGCCAGCAGCTCCGGTAGCGGGACTAGTTATAATGGAGAGACCCAGTACTTC
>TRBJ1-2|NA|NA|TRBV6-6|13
CASSPPGGYGYTF
TGTGCCAGCAGCCCCCCGGGGGGCTATGGCTACACCTTC
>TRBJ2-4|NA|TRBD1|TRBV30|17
CAWSPKDRGLGGNIQYF
TGTGCCTGGAGTCCAAAGGACAGGGGGCTTGGTGGAAACATTCAGTACTTC